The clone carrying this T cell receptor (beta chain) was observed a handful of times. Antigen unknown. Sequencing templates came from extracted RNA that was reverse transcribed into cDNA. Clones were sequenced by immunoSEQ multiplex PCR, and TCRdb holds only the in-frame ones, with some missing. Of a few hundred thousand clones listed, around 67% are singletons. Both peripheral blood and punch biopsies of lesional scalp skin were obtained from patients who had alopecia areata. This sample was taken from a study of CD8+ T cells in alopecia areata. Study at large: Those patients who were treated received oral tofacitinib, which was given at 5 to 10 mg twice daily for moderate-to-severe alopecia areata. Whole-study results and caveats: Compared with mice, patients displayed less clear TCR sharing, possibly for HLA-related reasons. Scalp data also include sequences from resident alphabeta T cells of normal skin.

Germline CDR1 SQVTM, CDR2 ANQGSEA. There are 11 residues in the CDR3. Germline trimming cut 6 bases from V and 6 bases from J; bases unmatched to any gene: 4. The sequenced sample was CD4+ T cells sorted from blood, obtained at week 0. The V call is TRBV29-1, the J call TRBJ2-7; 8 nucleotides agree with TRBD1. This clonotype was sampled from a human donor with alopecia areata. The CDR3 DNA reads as TGCAGCGTAGGAACAGGGGGCGAGCAGTACTTC. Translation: CSVGTGGEQYF.